This T cell receptor (beta chain) was profiled in a study of cytomegalovirus exposure and HLA in healthy donors. Looking at the study overall: An earlier analysis found 100 million or so unique TCR beta sequences from roughly 170 million T cells.

13 Jbeta primers and 60 Vbeta primers were used for the PCR. Sequenced by immunoSEQ multiplex PCR; TCRdb stores in-frame clones only, minus some. Of more than 85,000 clones listed, less than 85% are singletons. Concerning this clone itself: As yet, its antigen is unknown.

Overall study results and limits: Presence/absence comparisons presumed near-even sequencing depth among donors. Analyzed later, association rates of TCRs varied across HLA loci, with DRB1 most and HLA-C fewest.

The clonotype originates from a man aged 25-45 years in good health and CMV-seropositive. Sequenced: PBMCs.

Here the CDR3 DNA reads TGTGCCAGCAGCGTAGCTGGGGGACAGCTCTCTGGAAACACCATATATTTT. This translates into CASSVAGGQLSGNTIYF. The chain combines TRBV9 with TRBJ1-3, with TRBD1 matching over 7 bases. CDR3 size: 17 residues. Per germline, CDR1 SGDLS and CDR2 YYNGEE. Trimming took 0 bases from V and 0 from J; bases not matched to a gene: 6.